These T cell receptor beta chains were read from a single sample in a study of human T cells and chemical hapten exposure. TCRdb passed the RACE reads through MiXCR, listing each CDR3 protein once. The sample shows 65,000 to 90,000 distinct CDR3 sequences, about 15% of them seen only once. Sequences were derived from whole blood, sampled in connection with sensitization to the hapten diphenylcyclopropenone (DPC). Receptors were obtained from a woman aged 50 to 65 with alopecia areata. Some clones in this sample may be carry-over from other donors' samples. Both conserved end residues are part of each CDR3. D genes are given only for firm matches. A row's size may be missing; if present it is once, few, many or a size class.

d_call	v_call	j_call	clone_size	cdr3_nt	cdr3_aa
TRBD1	TRBV18	TRBJ1-1	few	TGTGCCAGCTCACCTGGCGGGACAGGGAGCACTGAAGCTTTCTTT	CASSPGGTGSTEAFF
.	TRBV7-2	TRBJ1-6	.	TGTGCCAGCAGCTTAGCATACGGAGCCAGTATGGATTCACCCCTCCACTTT	CASSLAYGASMDSPLHF
TRBD1	TRBV2	TRBJ1-5	.	TGTGCCAGCACTGCAGACAGGGGTCAGCCCCAGCATTTT	CASTADRGQPQHF
.	TRBV29-1	TRBJ2-7	.	TGCAGCGTTGCCGTGAGTTACTACGAGCAGTACTTC	CSVAVSYYEQYF
TRBD1	TRBV4-1	TRBJ2-1	few	TGCGCCAGCAGCAGAAGGGACAGTGAGAATGAGCAGTTCTTC	CASSRRDSENEQFF
TRBD2	TRBV10-3	TRBJ2-7	.	TGTGCCATCAGCGGGGGGGAAGGATCCTACGAGCAGTACTTC	CAISGGEGSYEQYF
.	TRBV2	TRBJ2-1	many	TGTGCCAGCAGTGAAGCCTATTTTGGCGCCCTTGAGCAGTTCTTC	CASSEAYFGALEQFF
TRBD2	TRBV7-9	TRBJ2-7	.	TGTGCCAGCAGTCTCCTCGGGGGGAGGAGCGAGCAGTACTTC	CASSLLGGRSEQYF
.	TRBV18	TRBJ1-1	few	TGTGCCAGCTCACCACTCCCGGAGGGCACTGAAGCTTTCTTT	CASSPLPEGTEAFF
TRBD1	TRBV28	TRBJ1-5	many	TGTGCCACGTCCGGACAGGGCCGCAATCAGCCCCAGCATTTT	CATSGQGRNQPQHF
.	TRBV7-6	TRBJ2-1	.	TGTGCCAGCAGCTCCCCGGGCGGATTTAACAATGAGCAGTTCTTC	CASSSPGGFNNEQFF
.	TRBV29-1	TRBJ2-1	few	TGCAGCGCCCCAAAAGGCTTTAGCTCCTACAATGAGCAGTTCTTC	CSAPKGFSSYNEQFF
TRBD1	TRBV7-9	TRBJ2-3	.	TGTGCCAGCAGCTTGGGGGACAGGGACTCAGATACGCAGTATTTT	CASSLGDRDSDTQYF
.	TRBV5-1	TRBJ2-3	.	TGCGCCAGCAGCTTCTTTCCTGGATCCACAGATACGCAGTATTTT	CASSFFPGSTDTQYF
TRBD2	TRBV11-2	TRBJ2-1	few	TGTGCCAGCAGCTCGCCTTTTAGCGGGAGGAGTAGGATAAATGAGCAGTTCTTC	CASSSPFSGRSRINEQFF
TRBD1	TRBV18	TRBJ2-1	few	TGTGCCAGCTCACCACCTTCTAACAAACGGGACAGCAACTACAATGAGCAGTTCTTC	CASSPPSNKRDSNYNEQFF
.	TRBV6-5	TRBJ2-5	few	TGTGCCAGCAGACCAACAGGGCGAGAGACCCAGTACTTC	CASRPTGRETQYF
.	TRBV12-3/TRBV12-4	TRBJ2-1	.	TGTGCCAGCAGTCAGAGGACCCTCCTCAATGAGCAGTTCTTC	CASSQRTLLNEQFF
.	TRBV4-1	TRBJ1-2	.	TGCGCCAGCAGCCAAGATGTACAGGAATATGGCTACACCTTC	CASSQDVQEYGYTF
TRBD2	TRBV13	TRBJ2-7	.	TGTGCCAGCAGCACAGACCGGGGGGCCTACGAGCAGTACTTC	CASSTDRGAYEQYF
.	TRBV30	TRBJ2-1	few	TGTGCCTGGAGTGGGGTCAATGAGCAGTTCTTC	CAWSGVNEQFF
.	TRBV6-1	TRBJ2-4	few	TGTGCCAGCAGTGAAGGCAGACGAAACATTCAGTACTTC	CASSEGRRNIQYF
.	TRBV14	TRBJ2-7	few	TGTGCCAGCAGCCATACAGCGCATACCGAGCAGTACTTC	CASSHTAHTEQYF
.	TRBV20-1	TRBJ2-3	few	TGCAGTGCTAGTGCCCGAACCAATGTCCCAGATACGCAGTATTTT	CSASARTNVPDTQYF
.	TRBV3-1	TRBJ2-4	few	TGTGCCAGCAGCCAAAATCGAATAGCCAAAAACATTCAGTACTTC	CASSQNRIAKNIQYF
.	TRBV12-3/TRBV12-4	TRBJ1-5	many	TGTGCCAGCGCTCAGGGGAATAGCAATCAGCCCCAGCATTTT	CASAQGNSNQPQHF
TRBD2	TRBV11-2	TRBJ2-1	few	TGTGCCAGCAGCTTACTACCGCTAGCGGGAAGCTCCTACAATGAGCAGTTCTTC	CASSLLPLAGSSYNEQFF
.	TRBV19	TRBJ1-5	few	TGTGCCAGTAGTATGGGCGACACCAATCAGCCCCAGCATTTT	CASSMGDTNQPQHF
.	TRBV4-2	TRBJ2-7	few	TGTGCCAGCAGCCAAGACTGGGGGGGCGGGAACGAGCAGTACTTC	CASSQDWGGGNEQYF
.	TRBV24-1	TRBJ1-5	.	TGTGCCACCAGTGAACACAGGGCCTACGACCTTTATAGCAATCAGCCCCAGCATTTT	CATSEHRAYDLYSNQPQHF
.	TRBV12-3/TRBV12-4	TRBJ1-3	.	TGTGCCAGCACCAGCAACTACAACTCTGGAAACACCATATATTTT	CASTSNYNSGNTIYF
.	TRBV28	TRBJ1-3	many	TGTGCCAGCAGTTTGAGGGCCTCTGGAAACACCATATATTTT	CASSLRASGNTIYF
.	TRBV18	TRBJ1-1	.	TGTGCCAGCTCACCAAGGAGGGGACCCACTGAAGCTTTCTTT	CASSPRRGPTEAFF
.	TRBV30	TRBJ1-3	few	TGTGCTCGGGGATCTGGAAACACCATATATTTT	CARGSGNTIYF
TRBD1	TRBV2	TRBJ2-5	many	TGTGCCAGCAGTGTAGGGGGCAGAGAGACCCAGTACTTC	CASSVGGRETQYF
.	TRBV11-3	TRBJ2-5	.	TGTGCCAGCAGCGACGGGGGCTTCCAAGAGACCCAGTACTTC	CASSDGGFQETQYF
TRBD1	TRBV18	TRBJ1-4	few	TGTGCCAGCTCACCGGCGGACAGGCCCAATGAAAAACTGTTTTTT	CASSPADRPNEKLFF
.	TRBV28	TRBJ1-1	many	TGTGCCAGCAGTTTAATCAGTCCCAGGATGAACACTGAAGCTTTCTTT	CASSLISPRMNTEAFF
.	TRBV19	TRBJ2-5	.	TGTGCCAGTAGTCAACAGGGAAGCACCTCGGGAACCCAGTACTTC	CASSQQGSTSGTQYF
.	TRBV12-3/TRBV12-4	TRBJ2-2	.	TGTGCCAGCGGAACATATCCTACCGGGGAGCTGTTTTTT	CASGTYPTGELFF
.	TRBV6-5	TRBJ2-2	few	TGTGCCAGCAGTTATAGGAGGGGAGGCGGGGAGCTGTTTTTT	CASSYRRGGGELFF
TRBD2	TRBV19	TRBJ2-7	few	TGTGCCAGTAGTTCGCGGACTAGCGGGAGAGGGTACGAGCAGTACTTC	CASSSRTSGRGYEQYF
.	TRBV6-6	TRBJ2-2	.	TGTGCCAGCTTTTCGCCCGGGGAGCTGTTTTTT	CASFSPGELFF
TRBD1	TRBV30	TRBJ2-7	.	TGTGCCTGGCGTCTCTTCACCGGGACAGGTTCCTACGAGCAGTACTTC	CAWRLFTGTGSYEQYF
.	TRBV20-1	TRBJ1-4	many	TGCAGTGCTAGTTCAGTGAAGCAACTGTTTTTT	CSASSVKQLFF
TRBD2	TRBV16	TRBJ2-1	many	TGTGCCAGCAGCGCGGGGGGACGTTACAATGAGCAGTTCTTC	CASSAGGRYNEQFF
.	TRBV5-1	TRBJ2-7	.	TGCGCCAGCAGCTCCGGACCCGGGCTCGAGCAGTACTTC	CASSSGPGLEQYF
.	TRBV7-2	TRBJ2-7	few	TGTGCCAGCAGCCTGGCGGCGAGAGAGCAGTACTTC	CASSLAAREQYF
TRBD1	TRBV12-3/TRBV12-4	TRBJ2-5	.	TGTGCCAGCAGTTTGGACAGGCAACCTAAAGAGACCCAGTACTTC	CASSLDRQPKETQYF
.	TRBV6-2/TRBV6-3	TRBJ1-1	few	TGTGCCAGCAGTTACCCATCCCGGGGGATGAACACTGAAGCTTTCTTT	CASSYPSRGMNTEAFF